The 21 T cell receptor beta chains below all came from one sample that was sequenced in a study of blood T cell repertoires in COVID-19. Clones were sequenced by immunoSEQ multiplex PCR, and TCRdb holds only the in-frame ones, with some missing. Of some 120,000 clones listed, around four fifths are singletons. The sample consisted of peripheral blood. All receptors derive from a human donor in a cohort sampled during active COVID-19.

V usage is TRBV29-1 and J usage is TRBJ1-1, with 8 bases identical to TRBD1. Germline V gives CDR1 SQVTM, CDR2 ANQGSEA. After removal of 7 bases from V and 1 base from J, the junction contained 2 bases not matched to a gene. This CDR3 has 12 amino acids. CDR3 protein: CSADRGNTEAFF. In DNA, the CDR3 is TGCAGCGCCGACAGGGGGAACACTGAAGCTTTCTTT.

The rearrangement links TRBV7-3 to TRBJ1-6; D may be TRBD1 (6 bases). Trimming took 4 bases from V and 5 from J, leaving 12 bases between them. Germline assignment: CDR1 SGHTA and CDR2 FQGTGA. The CDR3 has 15 amino acids. CDR3: CASSSLGTNNSPLHF. CDR3 nucleotides: TGTGCCAGCAGCTCCCTGGGGACAAATAATTCACCCCTCCACTTT.

The chain links TRBV2 to TRBJ1-2; 10 nucleotides match TRBD1. CDR1 SNHLY and CDR2 FYNNEI come from the germline V gene. CDR3 length: 14 residues. V lost 5 bases, J lost 7 bases, and 7 bases stayed unmatched. CDR3 protein: CASSSRQGAGGYTF. CDR3 nucleotides: TGTGCCAGCAGTTCGAGACAGGGGGCGGGTGGCTACACCTTC. Supplemented by reference TRBV2 and TRBJ1-2, the full variable domain reads EPEVTQTPSHQVTQMGQEVILRCVPISNHLYFYWYRQILGQKVEFLVSFYNNEISEKSEIFDDQFSVERPDGSNFTLKIRSTKLEDSAMYFCASSSRQGAGGYTFGSGTRLTVV.

The rearrangement links TRBV6-5 to TRBJ1-4; no clear D gene. The V end lost 10 bases, the J end lost 8 bases, and 17 bases lay between the germline ends. The CDR3 has 13 residues. Germline V gives CDR1 MNHEY, CDR2 SVGAGI. The chain's CDR3 is CATFTKSPEKLFF. The CDR3 DNA follows: TGTGCCACCTTTACAAAATCCCCCGAAAAACTGTTTTTT.

This rearrangement joins TRBV5-6 to TRBJ1-2; D call uncertain. CDR3 size: 14 residues. CDR1 and CDR2 (germline): SGHDT, YYEEEE. The V end lost 0 bases, the J end lost 4 bases, and 10 bases lay between the germline ends. The CDR3, as DNA: TGTGCCAGCAGCTTGGACAGAACAACCTATGGCTACACCTTC. This translates into CASSLDRTTYGYTF.

V is TRBV7-2 and J is TRBJ2-3; TRBD2 is a possible D gene (7 bases). Trimming left V 5 bases short and J 5 bases short, with 23 bases between. Germline V gene data show CDR1 as SGHTA and CDR2 as FQGNSA. This CDR3 contains 17 residues. In DNA form, the CDR3 reads TGTGCCAGCAGCCCAGTAGTGGGGGGGCCAGAGGTAGATACGCAGTATTTT. It encodes CASSPVVGGPEVDTQYF. Drawing the rest from reference TRBV7-2 and TRBJ2-3, the complete variable domain is GAGVSQSPSNKVTEKGKDVELRCDPISGHTALYWYRQSLGQGLEFLIYFQGNSAPDKSGLPSDRFSAERTGGSVSTLTIQRTQQEDSAVYLCASSPVVGGPEVDTQYFGPGTRLTVL.

This clone came up once. The chain uses TRBV28 and TRBJ2-5; TRBD2 might be the D (7 bases). The germline V gene encodes CDR1 MDHEN and CDR2 SYDVKM. The CDR3 covers 12 residues. The V and J ends lost 8 bases and 5 bases respectively, with 12 bases between them. This CDR3 is CASGGARETQYF. The CDR3 region has the DNA TGTGCCAGCGGGGGGGCCCGGGAGACCCAGTACTTC. Drawing the rest from reference TRBV28 and TRBJ2-5, the complete variable domain is DVKVTQSSRYLVKRTGEKVFLECVQDMDHENMFWYRQDPGLGLRLIYFSYDVKMKEKGDIPEGYSVSREKKERFSLILESASTNQTSMYLCASGGARETQYFGPGTRLLVL.

The chain recombines TRBV28 with TRBJ1-2; D gene ambiguous. CDR1 MDHEN and CDR2 SYDVKM come from the germline V gene. CDR3 length: 14 residues. V gave up 2 bases and J gave up 4 bases, with 11 bases separating them. This CDR3 reads CASSLSVSVYGYTF. For the CDR3, the DNA is TGTGCCAGCAGTTTAAGTGTCAGCGTCTATGGCTACACCTTC.

The chain joins TRBV28 to TRBJ1-2; no reliable D call. V lost 3 bases to trimming and J lost 7 bases, with 12 bases between them. The CDR3 contains 13 residues. Germline CDR1 is MDHEN and CDR2 is SYDVKM. The CDR3, as DNA: TGTGCCAGCAGTTTCAGCGGGAAAGGTGGCTACACCTTC. This encodes CASSFSGKGGYTF.

The chain is built from TRBV11-3 and TRBJ2-2; no reliable D call. Between the trimmed V and J ends, which lost 1 base and 2 bases, there was a span of 14 bases. CDR1 is SGHNT, CDR2 YENEEA, per germline. This CDR3 region has 17 residues. The CDR3 DNA sequence: TGTGCCAGCAGCTTAGGGTCTTGGGCCGATAACACCGGGGAGCTGTTTTTT. Protein: CASSLGSWADNTGELFF.

In its sample, this clone was seen once. The chain carries TRBV27 and TRBJ1-4; no definite D call. V gave up 6 bases and J gave up 8 bases, with 22 bases separating them. The CDR3 has 16 amino acids. Per the germline V gene, CDR1 is MNHEY and CDR2 is SMNVEV (reference sequence). CDR3 DNA: TGTGCCAGCAGCCTAGCCCGGCCCGAATCCGGCGAAAAACTGTTTTTT. It specifies CASSLARPESGEKLFF.

The table lists this clone with a count of one. The V call is TRBV30, the J call TRBJ1-4; unclear D gene. This CDR3 is built from 12 residues. Germline V gene data show CDR1 as GTSNPN and CDR2 as SVGIG (reference sequence). Trimming removed 3 bases at V and 4 bases at J, with 6 bases between. CDR3 DNA: TGTGCCTGGAGCGTAGATAATGAAAAACTGTTTTTT. Protein sequence: CAWSVDNEKLFF.

This rearrangement joins TRBV4-3 to TRBJ1-4; D remains ambiguous. The V gene lost 5 bases and the J gene lost 4 bases, with 14 bases spanning the gap. Germline loops: CDR1 LGHNA, CDR2 YSLEER. The CDR3 totals 15 residues. In DNA form, the CDR3 reads TGCGCCAGCAGCGCCGGCGGGCGAAGTAATGAAAAACTGTTTTTT. Translated: CASSAGGRSNEKLFF.

The chain carries TRBV29-1 and TRBJ2-7, with 9 bases that match TRBD1. Germline V CDR1 and CDR2: SQVTM, ANQGSEA. The trim removed 4 bases at V and 1 base at J, leaving 5 bases unmatched. This CDR3 region has 14 residues. The CDR3 sequence: CSVGGTGTSYEQYF. The CDR3 region has the DNA TGCAGCGTTGGAGGGACAGGGACTTCCTACGAGCAGTACTTC.

The chain carries TRBV6-2 or TRBV6-3 and TRBJ2-7, with 9 positions matching TRBD2. The CDR3 is 15 residues long. Germline V gene sequence: CDR1 MNHEY, CDR2 SVGEGT. V dropped 6 bases and J dropped 1; count of bases not matched to a gene: 7. CDR3 residues: CASSGLALRSYEQYF. CDR3 nucleotide sequence: TGTGCCAGCAGCGGACTAGCGCTTCGTTCCTACGAGCAGTACTTC.

This clone was detected only once. The chain employs TRBV6-5 and TRBJ1-4; D is possibly TRBD1 (6 bases). Deletions cut 6 bases from V and 7 bases from J, with 15 bases between. The CDR3 runs to 14 residues. CDR1 is MNHEY, CDR2 SVGAGI, per germline. The CDR3 region is CASSEGGTGEKLFF. The CDR3 nucleotides read TGTGCCAGCAGCGAGGGGGGGACGGGTGAAAAACTGTTTTTT.

This chain joins TRBV6-1 and TRBJ1-1, with 7 nucleotides matching TRBD1. Germline V lookup: CDR1 MNHNS, CDR2 SASEGT. V dropped 4 bases and J dropped 3; count of bases not matched to a gene: 20. The CDR3 contains 19 residues. CDR3 nucleotides: TGTGCCAGCAGTGCCCAACTCGGACAGGTCAAAACACGGTACACTGAAGCTTTCTTT. As protein: CASSAQLGQVKTRYTEAFF.

This chain joins TRBV27 and TRBJ1-3; D is perhaps TRBD1 (5 bases). Germline V CDR1 and CDR2: MNHEY, SMNVEV (reference sequence). This CDR3 is 15 amino acids long. V lost 0 bases to trimming and J lost 3 bases, with 9 bases between them. The CDR3 coding sequence is TGTGCCAGCAGTTTATCAGGGGCCGGTGGAAACACCATATATTTT. It is translated as CASSLSGAGGNTIYF.

This chain links TRBV7-2 with TRBJ2-1; no definite D call. The CDR3 is made up of 11 amino acids. Germline V CDR1 and CDR2: SGHTA, FQGNSA. Trimming took 5 bases from V and 10 from J, leaving 9 bases between them. The CDR3 reads CASSATEEQFF. The CDR3 nucleotides read TGTGCCAGCAGCGCCACAGAAGAGCAGTTCTTC.

J is TRBJ2-5 and V is TRBV5-1, with 14 bases that match TRBD2. There are 14 residues in the CDR3. CDR1 and CDR2 (germline): SGHRS, YFSETQ. Trimming removed 6 bases from V and 3 bases from J; junction bases left unmatched: 1. The CDR3 sequence: CASKTSGGEETQYF. DNA for the CDR3: TGCGCCAGCAAGACTAGCGGGGGGGAAGAGACCCAGTACTTC.

J is TRBJ2-1 and V is TRBV4-3; a weak D match, TRBD2 (5 bases). The CDR3 extends over 13 amino acids. From germline, CDR1 is LGHNA and CDR2 YSLEER. Trimming shortened V by 2 bases and J by 13 bases, and 15 bases separated the two germline ends. The CDR3 sequence is CASSQFFGGGQFF. For the CDR3, the DNA is TGCGCCAGCAGCCAATTCTTTGGAGGTGGTCAGTTCTTC.